Sequencing of this T cell receptor (beta chain) was carried out in a study of shared clonotypes between healthy human individuals. V dropped 5 bases and J dropped 7 bases, with 23 bases sitting between them. The CDR3 runs 16 residues. Germline-derived CDR1 and CDR2 are SEHNR and FQNEAQ (reference sequence). Findings of the study overall: Clonotypes which were not shared had lower generation probabilities than clonotypes that all four donors shared.

Regarding this clone: Its antigen is not known.

TCRdb keeps only in-frame clones here, not all; method: immunoSEQ multiplex PCR. The data contain around 2.5 million clones, 93% of them singletons. This TCR was sampled from a man between 18 and 35 years old in good health. Some clones in this sample may be carry-over from other donors' samples. Sequences were obtained from naive CD4+ T cells from PBMCs. Subset of the sample: CD45RA+ positively selected. The chain carries TRBV7-9 and TRBJ1-1, with D tentatively TRBD1 (6 bases). This CDR3 is CASSRRAGAVSDEAFF. The CDR3 nucleotides read TGTGCCAGCAGCCGGAGGGCAGGGGCAGTATCCGATGAAGCTTTCTTT. The whole variable domain, remainder taken from reference TRBV7-9 and TRBJ1-1, is DTGVSQNPRHKITKRGQNVTFRCDPISEHNRLYWYRQTLGQGPEFLTYFQNEAQLEKSRLLSDRFSAERPKGSFSTLEIQRTEQGDSAMYLCASSRRAGAVSDEAFFGQGTRLTVV.